This T cell receptor (beta chain) was profiled in a study of blood T cell repertoires in COVID-19. The wider study: COVID-19 samples, acute and convalescent, were from the United States, Italy and Spain. The cDNA or gDNA used as material had been derived from T cells, B-cell-depleted T cells, or PBMCs.

Germline lookup yields CDR1 LGHDT and CDR2 YNNKEL (reference sequence). With V trimmed by 7 bases and J by 4 bases, 11 bases remained unmatched. The CDR3 extends over 15 amino acids. Authors' processing steps: How many nucleated cells were present was estimated from reference gene primer amplification. Clones were read by immunoSEQ multiplex PCR, and TCRdb kept only the in-frame ones, dropping some. That table furnishes V, J and clone size, whereas the DNA furnished D and trimming. The sample consists of approximately 93,000 clones, approximately 80% of them appearing once. This rearrangement joins TRBV3-1 (or the pseudogene TRBV3-2) to TRBJ2-3; 7 bases align to TRBD2. Input material: peripheral blood. The source of this sequence is a woman older than 75 with acute or convalescent COVID-19. The CDR3 nucleotides read TGTGCCAGCAATAACGGCGGGAGTCGGGCAGATACGCAGTATTTT. It encodes CASNNGGSRADTQYF.